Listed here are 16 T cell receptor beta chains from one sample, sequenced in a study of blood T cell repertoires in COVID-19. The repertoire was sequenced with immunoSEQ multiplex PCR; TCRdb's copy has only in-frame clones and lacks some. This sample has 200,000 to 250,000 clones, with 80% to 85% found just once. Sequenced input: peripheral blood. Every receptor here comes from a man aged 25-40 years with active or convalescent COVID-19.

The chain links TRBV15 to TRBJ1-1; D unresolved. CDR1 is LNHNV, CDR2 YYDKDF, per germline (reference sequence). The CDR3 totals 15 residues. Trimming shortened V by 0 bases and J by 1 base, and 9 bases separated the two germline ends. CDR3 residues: CATSRDPFPNTEAFF. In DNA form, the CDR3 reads TGTGCCACCAGCAGAGATCCCTTCCCGAACACTGAAGCTTTCTTT.

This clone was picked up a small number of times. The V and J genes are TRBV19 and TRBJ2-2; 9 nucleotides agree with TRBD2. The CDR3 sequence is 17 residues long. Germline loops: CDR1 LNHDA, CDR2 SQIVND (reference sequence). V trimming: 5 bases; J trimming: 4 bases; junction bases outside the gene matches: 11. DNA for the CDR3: TGTGCCAGTAGTGTCAGGGGTAGCGGGGGCTCCACCGGGGAGCTGTTTTTT. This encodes CASSVRGSGGSTGELFF. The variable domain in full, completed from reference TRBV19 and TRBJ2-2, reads DGGITQSPKYLFRKEGQNVTLSCEQNLNHDAMYWYRQDPGQGLRLIYYSQIVNDFQKGDIAEGYSVSREKKESFPLTVTSAQKNPTAFYLCASSVRGSGGSTGELFFGEGSRLTVL.

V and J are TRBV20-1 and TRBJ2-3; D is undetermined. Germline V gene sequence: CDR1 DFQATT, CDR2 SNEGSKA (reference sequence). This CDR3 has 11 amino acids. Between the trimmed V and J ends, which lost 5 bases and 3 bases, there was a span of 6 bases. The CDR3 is CSASVTDTQYF. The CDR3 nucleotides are TGCAGTGCTTCTGTAACAGATACGCAGTATTTT.

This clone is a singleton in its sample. The CDR3 DNA reads as TGTGCCAGCAGCTTAGCGACTAGTCGCAATGAGCAGTTCTTC. Translated, it gives CASSLATSRNEQFF. The chain links TRBV11-1 to TRBJ2-1; weak D call: TRBD2 (6 bases). Germline V CDR1 and CDR2: SGHAT, FQDESV (reference sequence). Between the trimmed V and J ends, which lost 0 bases and 6 bases, there was a span of 9 bases. This CDR3 comprises 14 residues.

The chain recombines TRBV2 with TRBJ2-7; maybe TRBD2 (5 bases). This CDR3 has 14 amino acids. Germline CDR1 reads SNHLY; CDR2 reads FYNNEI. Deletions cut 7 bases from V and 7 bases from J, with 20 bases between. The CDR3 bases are TGTGCCAGCAACCCCTCCCGGACCGGCGGGGAGCAGTACTTC. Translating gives CASNPSRTGGEQYF.

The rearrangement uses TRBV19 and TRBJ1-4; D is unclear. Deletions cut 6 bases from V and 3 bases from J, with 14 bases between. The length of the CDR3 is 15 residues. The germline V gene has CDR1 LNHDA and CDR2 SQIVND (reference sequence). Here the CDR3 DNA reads TGTGCCAGTAGCCCACGCTTGCAGGCTAATGAAAAACTGTTTTTT. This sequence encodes CASSPRLQANEKLFF.

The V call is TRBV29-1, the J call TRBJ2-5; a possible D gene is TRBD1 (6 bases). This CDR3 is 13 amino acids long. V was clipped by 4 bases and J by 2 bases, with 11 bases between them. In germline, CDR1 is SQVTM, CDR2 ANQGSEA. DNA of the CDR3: TGCAGCGTTGGAGAGACAGGACAAGAGACCCAGTACTTC. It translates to CSVGETGQETQYF.

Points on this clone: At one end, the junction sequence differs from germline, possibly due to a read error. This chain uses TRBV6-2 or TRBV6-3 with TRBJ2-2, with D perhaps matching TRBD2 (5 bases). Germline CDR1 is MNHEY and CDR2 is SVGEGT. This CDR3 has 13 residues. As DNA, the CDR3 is TGTGCCAGCAGTGACTCGGAGGCCGGGGAGCTGTTTTTT. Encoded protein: CASSDSEAGELFF.

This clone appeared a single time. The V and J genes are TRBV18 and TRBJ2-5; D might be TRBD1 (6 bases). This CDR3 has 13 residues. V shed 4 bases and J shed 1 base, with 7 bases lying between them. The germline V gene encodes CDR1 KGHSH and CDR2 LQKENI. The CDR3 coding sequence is TGTGCCAGCTCACTACAGGGCCAAGAGACCCAGTACTTC. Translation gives CASSLQGQETQYF. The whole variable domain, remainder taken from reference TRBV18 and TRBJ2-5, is NAGVMQNPRHLVRRRGQEARLRCSPMKGHSHVYWYRQLPEEGLKFMVYLQKENIIDESGMPKERFSAEFPKEGPSILRIQQVVRGDSAAYFCASSLQGQETQYFGPGTRLLVL.

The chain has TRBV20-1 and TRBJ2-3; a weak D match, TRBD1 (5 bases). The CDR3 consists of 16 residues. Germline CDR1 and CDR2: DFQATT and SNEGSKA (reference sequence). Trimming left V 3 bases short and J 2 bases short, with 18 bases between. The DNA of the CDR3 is TGCAGTGCTAGTAGGGGTGCAGCCACAGACACAGATACGCAGTATTTT. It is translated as CSASRGAATDTDTQYF.

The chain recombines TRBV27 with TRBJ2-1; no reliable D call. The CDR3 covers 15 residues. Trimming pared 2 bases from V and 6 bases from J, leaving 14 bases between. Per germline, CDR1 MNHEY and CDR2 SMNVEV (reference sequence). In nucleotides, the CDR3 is TGTGCCAGCAGTTTAACAAACTATTACCGCAATGAGCAGTTCTTC. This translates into CASSLTNYYRNEQFF.

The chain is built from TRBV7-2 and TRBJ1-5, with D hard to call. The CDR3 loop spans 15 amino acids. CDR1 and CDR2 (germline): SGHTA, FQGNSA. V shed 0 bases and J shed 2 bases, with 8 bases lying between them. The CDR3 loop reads CASSLASQGNQPQHF. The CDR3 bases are TGTGCCAGCAGCTTAGCATCCCAGGGCAATCAGCCCCAGCATTTT.

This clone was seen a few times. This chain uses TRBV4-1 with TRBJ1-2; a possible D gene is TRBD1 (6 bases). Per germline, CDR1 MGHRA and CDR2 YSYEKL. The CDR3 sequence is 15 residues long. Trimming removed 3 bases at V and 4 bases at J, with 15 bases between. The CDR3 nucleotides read TGCGCCAGCAGCCACAAACCACAGGGACCCTATGGCTACACCTTC. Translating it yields CASSHKPQGPYGYTF.

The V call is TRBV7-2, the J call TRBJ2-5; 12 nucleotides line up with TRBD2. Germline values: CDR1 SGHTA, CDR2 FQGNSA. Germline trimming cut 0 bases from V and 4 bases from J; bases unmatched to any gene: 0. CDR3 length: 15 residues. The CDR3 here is CASSLAGLAGETQYF. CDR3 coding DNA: TGTGCCAGCAGCTTAGCGGGACTAGCGGGAGAGACCCAGTACTTC.

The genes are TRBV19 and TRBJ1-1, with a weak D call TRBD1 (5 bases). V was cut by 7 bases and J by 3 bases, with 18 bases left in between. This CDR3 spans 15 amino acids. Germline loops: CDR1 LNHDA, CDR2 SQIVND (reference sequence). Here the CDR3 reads CASNLRGVWDTEAFF. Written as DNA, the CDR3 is TGTGCCAGTAACCTCCGGGGGGTTTGGGACACTGAAGCTTTCTTT.

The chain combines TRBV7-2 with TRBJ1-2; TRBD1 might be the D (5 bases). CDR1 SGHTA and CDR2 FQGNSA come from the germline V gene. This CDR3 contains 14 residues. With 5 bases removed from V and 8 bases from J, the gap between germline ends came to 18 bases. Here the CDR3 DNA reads TGTGCCAGCAGCCCCCACGGGGGGGGGACGGGCTACACCTTC. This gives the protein CASSPHGGGTGYTF.